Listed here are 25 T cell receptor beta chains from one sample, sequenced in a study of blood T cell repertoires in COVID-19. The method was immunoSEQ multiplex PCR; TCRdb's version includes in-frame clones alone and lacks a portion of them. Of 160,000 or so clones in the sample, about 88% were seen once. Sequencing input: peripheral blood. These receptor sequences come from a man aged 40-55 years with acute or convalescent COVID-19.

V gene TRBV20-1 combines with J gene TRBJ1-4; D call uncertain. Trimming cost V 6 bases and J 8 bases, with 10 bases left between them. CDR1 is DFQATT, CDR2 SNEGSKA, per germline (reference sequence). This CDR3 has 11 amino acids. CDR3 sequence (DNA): TGCAGTGCCCTTAAATTGGAAAAACTGTTTTTT. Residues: CSALKLEKLFF.

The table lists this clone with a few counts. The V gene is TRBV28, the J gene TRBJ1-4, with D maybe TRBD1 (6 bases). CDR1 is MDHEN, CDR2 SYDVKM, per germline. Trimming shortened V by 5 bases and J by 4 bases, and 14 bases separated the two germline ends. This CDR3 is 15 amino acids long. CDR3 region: CASSTTGSSNEKLFF. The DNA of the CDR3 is TGTGCCAGCAGTACAACAGGGTCGAGTAATGAAAAACTGTTTTTT.

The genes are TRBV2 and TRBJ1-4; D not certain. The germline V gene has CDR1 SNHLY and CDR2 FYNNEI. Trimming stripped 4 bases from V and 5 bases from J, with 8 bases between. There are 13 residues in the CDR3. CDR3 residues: CASSVKLNEKLFF. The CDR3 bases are TGTGCCAGCAGTGTAAAACTGAATGAAAAACTGTTTTTT. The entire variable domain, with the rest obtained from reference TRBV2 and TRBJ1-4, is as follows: EPEVTQTPSHQVTQMGQEVILRCVPISNHLYFYWYRQILGQKVEFLVSFYNNEISEKSEIFDDQFSVERPDGSNFTLKIRSTKLEDSAMYFCASSVKLNEKLFFGSGTQLSVL.

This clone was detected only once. In DNA form, the CDR3 reads TGTGCCAGCAGCTTAGGTCCTAGCGGATCTAACACCGGGGAGCTGTTTTTT. Translated: CASSLGPSGSNTGELFF. This sequence joins TRBV7-9 and TRBJ2-2; TRBD2 agrees at 7 bases. Germline CDR1 reads SEHNR; CDR2 reads FQNEAQ (reference sequence). Trimming cost V 1 base and J 2 bases; bases outside gene matches: 7. The CDR3 is 17 residues long.

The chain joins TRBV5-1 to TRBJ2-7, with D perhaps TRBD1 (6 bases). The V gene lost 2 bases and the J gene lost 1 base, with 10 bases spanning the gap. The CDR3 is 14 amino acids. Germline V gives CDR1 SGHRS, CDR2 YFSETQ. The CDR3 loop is CASSLEDRSYEQYF. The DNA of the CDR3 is TGCGCCAGCAGCTTAGAGGACAGATCCTACGAGCAGTACTTC.

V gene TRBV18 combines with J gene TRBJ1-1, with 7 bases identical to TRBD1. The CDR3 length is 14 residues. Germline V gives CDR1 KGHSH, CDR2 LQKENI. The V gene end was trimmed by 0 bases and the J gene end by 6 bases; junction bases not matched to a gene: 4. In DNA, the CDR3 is TGTGCCAGCTCACCACCGGGACAGTCTTCTGAAGCTTTCTTT. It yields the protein CASSPPGQSSEAFF.

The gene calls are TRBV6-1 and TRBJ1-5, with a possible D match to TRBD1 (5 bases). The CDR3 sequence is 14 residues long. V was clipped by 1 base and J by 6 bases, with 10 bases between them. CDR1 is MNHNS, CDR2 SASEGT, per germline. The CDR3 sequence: CASSEVRVTQPQHF. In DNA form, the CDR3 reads TGTGCCAGCAGTGAAGTCAGGGTAACTCAGCCCCAGCATTTT.

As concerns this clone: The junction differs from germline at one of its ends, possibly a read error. In DNA form, the CDR3 reads TGTGCCAACAGCCGGACAGGGGCAGAAACAGATACGCAGTATTTT. Translation: CANSRTGAETDTQYF. The gene calls are TRBV7-6 and TRBJ2-3; TRBD1 matches 9 bases. The CDR3 extends over 15 amino acids. Per germline, CDR1 SGHVS and CDR2 FNYEAQ.

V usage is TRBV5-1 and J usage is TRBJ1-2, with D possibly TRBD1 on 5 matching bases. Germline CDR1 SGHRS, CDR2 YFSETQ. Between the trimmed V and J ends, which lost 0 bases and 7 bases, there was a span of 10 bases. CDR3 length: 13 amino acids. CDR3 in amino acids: CASSLGQGGGYTF. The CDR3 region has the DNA TGCGCCAGCAGCTTGGGGCAGGGAGGTGGCTACACCTTC.

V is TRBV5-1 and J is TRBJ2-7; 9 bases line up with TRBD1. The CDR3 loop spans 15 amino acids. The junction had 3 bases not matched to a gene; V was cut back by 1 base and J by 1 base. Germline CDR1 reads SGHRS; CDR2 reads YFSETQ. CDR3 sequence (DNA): TGCGCCAGCAGCTTGTCGACAGGGGGTTCCTACGAGCAGTACTTC. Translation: CASSLSTGGSYEQYF.

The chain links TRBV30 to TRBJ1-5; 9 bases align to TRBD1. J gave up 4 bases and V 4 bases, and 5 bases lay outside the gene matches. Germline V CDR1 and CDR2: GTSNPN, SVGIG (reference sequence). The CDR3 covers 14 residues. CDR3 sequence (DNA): TGTGCCTGGACAACAGGGACAGGGAATCAGCCCCAGCATTTT. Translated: CAWTTGTGNQPQHF.

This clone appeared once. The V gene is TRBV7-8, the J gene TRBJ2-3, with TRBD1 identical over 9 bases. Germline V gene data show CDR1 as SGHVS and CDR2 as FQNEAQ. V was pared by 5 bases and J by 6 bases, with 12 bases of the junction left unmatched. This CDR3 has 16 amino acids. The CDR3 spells CASSQKFGQGMDTQYF. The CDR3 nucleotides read TGTGCCAGCAGCCAGAAATTTGGACAGGGGATGGATACGCAGTATTTT.

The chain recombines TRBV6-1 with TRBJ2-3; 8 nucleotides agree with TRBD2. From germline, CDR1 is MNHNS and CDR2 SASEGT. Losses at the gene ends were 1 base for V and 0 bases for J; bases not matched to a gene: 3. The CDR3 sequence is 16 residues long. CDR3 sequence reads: CASSEVAGGSTDTQYF. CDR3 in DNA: TGTGCCAGCAGTGAAGTTGCGGGGGGTAGCACAGATACGCAGTATTTT.

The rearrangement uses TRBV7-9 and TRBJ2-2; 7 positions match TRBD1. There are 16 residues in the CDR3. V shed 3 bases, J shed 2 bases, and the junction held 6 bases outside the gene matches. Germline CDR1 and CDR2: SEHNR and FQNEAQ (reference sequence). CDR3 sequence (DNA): TGTGCCAGCAGCTTTCTCGGGACAGTAAACACCGGGGAGCTGTTTTTT. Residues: CASSFLGTVNTGELFF.

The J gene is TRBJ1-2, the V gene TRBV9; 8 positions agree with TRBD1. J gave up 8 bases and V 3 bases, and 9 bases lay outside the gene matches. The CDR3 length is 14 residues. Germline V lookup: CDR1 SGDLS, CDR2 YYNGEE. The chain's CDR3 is CASSAQQGGVGYTF. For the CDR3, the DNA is TGTGCCAGCAGCGCGCAACAGGGGGGAGTGGGCTACACCTTC.

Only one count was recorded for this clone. CDR3: CASSSSDTQYF. In DNA form, the CDR3 reads TGTGCCAGCAGCTCCTCAGATACGCAGTATTTT. The chain carries TRBV7-9 and TRBJ2-3, with no clear D. CDR3 length equals 11 residues. Germline CDR1 reads SEHNR; CDR2 reads FQNEAQ (reference sequence). Trimming shortened V by 4 bases and J by 4 bases, and 3 bases separated the two germline ends. The complete variable domain, with remaining parts taken from reference TRBV7-9 and TRBJ2-3, reads DTGVSQNPRHKITKRGQNVTFRCDPISEHNRLYWYRQTLGQGPEFLTYFQNEAQLEKSRLLSDRFSAERPKGSFSTLEIQRTEQGDSAMYLCASSSSDTQYFGPGTRLTVL.

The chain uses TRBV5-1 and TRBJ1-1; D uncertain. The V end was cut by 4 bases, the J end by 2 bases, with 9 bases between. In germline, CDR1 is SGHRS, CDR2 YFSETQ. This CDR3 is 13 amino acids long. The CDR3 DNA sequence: TGCGCCAGCAGCGCACAGTCTAACACTGAAGCTTTCTTT. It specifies CASSAQSNTEAFF.

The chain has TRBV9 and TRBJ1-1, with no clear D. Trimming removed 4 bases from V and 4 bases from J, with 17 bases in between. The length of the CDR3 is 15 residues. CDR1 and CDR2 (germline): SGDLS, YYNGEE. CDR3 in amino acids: CASSRSGQGSTEAFF. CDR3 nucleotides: TGTGCCAGCAGCCGTAGCGGGCAAGGGAGCACTGAAGCTTTCTTT.

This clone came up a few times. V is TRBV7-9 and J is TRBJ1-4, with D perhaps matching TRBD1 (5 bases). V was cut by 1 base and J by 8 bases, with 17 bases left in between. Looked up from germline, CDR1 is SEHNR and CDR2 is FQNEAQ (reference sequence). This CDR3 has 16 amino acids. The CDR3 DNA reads TGTGCCAGCAGCTTAGTAGGGGTCAGATACGGGGAAAAACTGTTTTTT. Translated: CASSLVGVRYGEKLFF.

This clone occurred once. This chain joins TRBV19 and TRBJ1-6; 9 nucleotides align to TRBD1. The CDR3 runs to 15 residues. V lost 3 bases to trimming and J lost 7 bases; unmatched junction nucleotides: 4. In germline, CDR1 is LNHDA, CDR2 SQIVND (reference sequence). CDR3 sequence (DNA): TGTGCCAGTAGTATTACCGGGACAGGGAATTCACCCCTCCACTTT. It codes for CASSITGTGNSPLHF. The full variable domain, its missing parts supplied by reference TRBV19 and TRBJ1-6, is DGGITQSPKYLFRKEGQNVTLSCEQNLNHDAMYWYRQDPGQGLRLIYYSQIVNDFQKGDIAEGYSVSREKKESFPLTVTSAQKNPTAFYLCASSITGTGNSPLHFGNGTRLTVT.

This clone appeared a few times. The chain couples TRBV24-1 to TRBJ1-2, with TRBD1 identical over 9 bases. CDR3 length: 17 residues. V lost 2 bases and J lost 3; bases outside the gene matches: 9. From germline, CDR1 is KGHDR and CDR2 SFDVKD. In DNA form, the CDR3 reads TGTGCCACCAGTGATTCAATTACCGGGACAGGGTACTATGGCTACACCTTC. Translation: CATSDSITGTGYYGYTF.

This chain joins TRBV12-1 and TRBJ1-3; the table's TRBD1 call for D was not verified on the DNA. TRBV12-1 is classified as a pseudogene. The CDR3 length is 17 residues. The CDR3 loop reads CASSFAPTGGSGNTIYF. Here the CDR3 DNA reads TGTGCCAGCAGCTTTGCCCCGACAGGAGGCTCTGGAAACACCATATATTTT.

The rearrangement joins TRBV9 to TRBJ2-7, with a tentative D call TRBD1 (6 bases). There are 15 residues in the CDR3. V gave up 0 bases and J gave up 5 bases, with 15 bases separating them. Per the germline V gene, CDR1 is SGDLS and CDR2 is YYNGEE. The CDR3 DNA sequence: TGTGCCAGCAGCGTAGCGGGGTTTAGGACAGACGAGCAGTACTTC. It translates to CASSVAGFRTDEQYF. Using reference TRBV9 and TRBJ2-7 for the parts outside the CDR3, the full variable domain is DSGVTQTPKHLITATGQRVTLRCSPRSGDLSVYWYQQSLDQGLQFLIQYYNGEERAKGNILERFSAQQFPDLHSELNLSSLELGDSALYFCASSVAGFRTDEQYFGPGTRLTVT.

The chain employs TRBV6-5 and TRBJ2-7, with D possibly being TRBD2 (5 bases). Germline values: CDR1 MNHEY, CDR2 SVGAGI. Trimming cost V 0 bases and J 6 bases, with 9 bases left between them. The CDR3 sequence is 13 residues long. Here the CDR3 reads CASSYSGSREQYF. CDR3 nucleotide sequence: TGTGCCAGCAGTTACTCAGGGAGTCGCGAGCAGTACTTC.

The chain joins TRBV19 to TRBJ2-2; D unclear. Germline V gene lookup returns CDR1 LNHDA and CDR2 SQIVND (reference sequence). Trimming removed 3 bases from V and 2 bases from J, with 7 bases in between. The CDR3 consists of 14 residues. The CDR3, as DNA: TGTGCCAGTAGTATCGGTCTTAACACCGGGGAGCTGTTTTTT. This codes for CASSIGLNTGELFF.